This TCR beta chain was identified in a study of beta chain features in type 1 diabetes. Study at large: What patients shared with healthy donors was a similar profile of age, gender and cell yields. General observations from the study: People with Type 1 diabetes carried modestly yet significantly shorter TCRB CDR3s in all four CD4+ subsets.

Reverse transcription of all isolated RNA meant that expressed TCRB transcripts were sequenced. Profiled with immunoSEQ multiplex PCR; TCRdb holds only in-frame clones, not every one. The sample yields 55,000 to 80,000 clones, roughly 49% seen once. Germline V CDR1 and CDR2: ENHRY, SYGVKD. The CDR3 is 14 residues long. Trimming shortened V by 6 bases and J by 4 bases, and 13 bases separated the two germline ends. Remarks on this clone: The target antigen is unknown.

What was sequenced was central memory CD4+ T cells from blood. The clonotype was recovered from a man between 25 and 39 years old with type 1 diabetes. This chain links TRBV10-3 with TRBJ1-5, with D perhaps TRBD1 (6 bases). The CDR3 here is CAISPGQGNQPQHF. CDR3 nucleotide sequence: TGTGCCATCAGCCCAGGGCAGGGGAATCAGCCCCAGCATTTT.